What follows is one TCR beta chain and its context. No antigen is known for it. The CDR3 extends over 12 amino acids. From germline, CDR1 is MNHNS and CDR2 SASEGT. V was trimmed by 6 bases and J by 11 bases, leaving 16 bases between them. Sequencing relied on a cDNA template that was reverse transcribed from extracted RNA. The assay was immunoSEQ multiplex PCR, and TCRdb's table has in-frame clones only and misses some. The sample carries 200,000 to 250,000 clones, roughly two fifths recorded once. This entry belongs to a study of CD8+ T cells in alopecia areata. Study context: At a dose of 5 to 10 mg twice daily, oral tofacitinib was given to treated patients. General study results and limits: While patients received tofacitinib, many expanded lesional clones remained present in scalp and blood.

Documented treatment: oral pan-JAK inhibitor, 5-10 mg twice daily. The specimen was CD4+ T cells sorted from blood, collected at approximately week 34, from a patient treated with tofacitinib. V gene TRBV6-1 combines with J gene TRBJ1-1; D is uncertain. The sequence was collected from a human donor with alopecia areata. CDR3: CASSVSGATAFF. The CDR3 bases are TGTGCCAGCAGCGTTTCGGGAGCGACGGCTTTCTTT.